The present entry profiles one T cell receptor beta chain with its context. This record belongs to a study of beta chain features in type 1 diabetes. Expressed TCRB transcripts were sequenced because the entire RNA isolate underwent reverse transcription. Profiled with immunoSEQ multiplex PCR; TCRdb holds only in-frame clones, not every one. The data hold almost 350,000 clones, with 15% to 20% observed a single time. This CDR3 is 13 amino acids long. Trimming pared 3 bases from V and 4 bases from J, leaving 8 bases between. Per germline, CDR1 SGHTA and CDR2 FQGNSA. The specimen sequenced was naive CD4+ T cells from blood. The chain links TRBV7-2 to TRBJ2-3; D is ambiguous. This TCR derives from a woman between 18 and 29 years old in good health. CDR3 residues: CASSFQVADTQYF. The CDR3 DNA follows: TGTGCCAGCAGCTTTCAGGTAGCAGATACGCAGTATTTT.